The sequence of this TCR beta chain was determined in a study of blood T cell repertoires in COVID-19. Across the study: Sources were T cells, B-cell-depleted T cells, or PBMCs; the material itself was cDNA or gDNA.

As originally analysed: Nucleated cell number was recorded as an estimate derived from reference gene primer amplification. This table comes from immunoSEQ multiplex PCR, and its TCRdb copy is limited to in-frame clones, with some not included. Clone size and the V and J calls come from that table; the DNA yielded D and trimming. The table lists 100,000 to 150,000 clones, around 70% of them singletons. The CDR3 consists of 16 residues. CDR1 and CDR2 from the germline V gene are MDHEN and SYDVKM. Losses at the gene ends were 6 bases for V and 3 bases for J; bases not matched to a gene: 7. This sequence originates from a man of 80 years or more with COVID-19, enrolled during active disease. Sequenced sample: peripheral blood. This chain uses TRBV28 with TRBJ1-5, with TRBD1 matching 11 bases. CDR3 in DNA: TGTGCCAGCAGCGCCGGGACAGGGGGAGACAATCAGCCCCAGCATTTT. Translating gives CASSAGTGGDNQPQHF.